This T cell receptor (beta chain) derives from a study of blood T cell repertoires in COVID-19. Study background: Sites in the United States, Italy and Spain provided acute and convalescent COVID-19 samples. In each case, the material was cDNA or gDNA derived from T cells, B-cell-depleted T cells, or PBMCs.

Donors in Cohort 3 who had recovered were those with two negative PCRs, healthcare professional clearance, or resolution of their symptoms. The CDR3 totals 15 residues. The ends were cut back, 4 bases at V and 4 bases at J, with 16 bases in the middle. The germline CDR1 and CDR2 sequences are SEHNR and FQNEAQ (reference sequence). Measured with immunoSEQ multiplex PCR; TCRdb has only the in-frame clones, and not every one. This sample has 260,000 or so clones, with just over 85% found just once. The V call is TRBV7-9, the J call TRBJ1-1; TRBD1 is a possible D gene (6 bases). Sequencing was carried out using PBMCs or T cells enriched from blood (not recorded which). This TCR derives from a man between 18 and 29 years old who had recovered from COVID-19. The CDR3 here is CASSSRTASVTEAFF. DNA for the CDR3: TGTGCCAGCAGCTCGAGGACAGCATCGGTCACTGAAGCTTTCTTT.